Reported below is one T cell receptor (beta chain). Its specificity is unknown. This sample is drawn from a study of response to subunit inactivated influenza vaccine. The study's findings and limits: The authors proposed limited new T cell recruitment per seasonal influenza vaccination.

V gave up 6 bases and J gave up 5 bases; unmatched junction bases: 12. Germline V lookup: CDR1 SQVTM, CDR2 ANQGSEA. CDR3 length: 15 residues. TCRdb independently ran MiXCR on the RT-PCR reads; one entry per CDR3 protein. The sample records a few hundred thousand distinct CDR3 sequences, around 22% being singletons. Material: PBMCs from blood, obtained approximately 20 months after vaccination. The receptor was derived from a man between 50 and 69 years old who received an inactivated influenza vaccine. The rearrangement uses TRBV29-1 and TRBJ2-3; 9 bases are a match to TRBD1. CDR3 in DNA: TGCAGCGTCCTTTATGCACAGGGGGCAAAAGATACGCAGTATTTT. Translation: CSVLYAQGAKDTQYF.